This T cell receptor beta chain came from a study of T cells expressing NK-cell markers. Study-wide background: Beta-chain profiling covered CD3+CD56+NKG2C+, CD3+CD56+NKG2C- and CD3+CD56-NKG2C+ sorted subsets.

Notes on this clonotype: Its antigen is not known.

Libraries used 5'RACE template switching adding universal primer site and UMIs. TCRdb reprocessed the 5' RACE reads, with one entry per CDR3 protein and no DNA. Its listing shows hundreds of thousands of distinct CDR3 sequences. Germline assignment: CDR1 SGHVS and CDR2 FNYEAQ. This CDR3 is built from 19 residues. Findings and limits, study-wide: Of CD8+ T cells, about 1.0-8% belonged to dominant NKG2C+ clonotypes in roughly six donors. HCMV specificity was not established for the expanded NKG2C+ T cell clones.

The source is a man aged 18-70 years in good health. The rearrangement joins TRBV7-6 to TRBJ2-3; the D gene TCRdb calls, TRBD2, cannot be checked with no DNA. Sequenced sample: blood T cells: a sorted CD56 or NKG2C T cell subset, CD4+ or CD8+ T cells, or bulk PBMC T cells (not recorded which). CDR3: CASSLDLGGGAFKTDTQYF.